This TCR beta chain was sequenced for a study of blood T cell repertoires in COVID-19. Study summary: Samples taken during acute and convalescent COVID-19 were collected in the United States, Italy and Spain. PBMCs, B-cell-depleted T cells, or T cells were the source of the cDNA or gDNA that made up the material.

In the original processing: Nucleated cell number was recorded as an estimate derived from reference gene primer amplification. Here immunoSEQ multiplex PCR was the method, and the copy in TCRdb shows in-frame clones only, minus some. V, J and clone size were drawn from that table, and D and trimming were deduced from the DNA. The sample shows 150,000 to 250,000 clones, about 80% of them seen only once. This CDR3 is 14 amino acids long. In germline, CDR1 is SEHNR, CDR2 FQNEAQ (reference sequence). V was clipped by 4 bases and J by 5 bases, with 14 bases between them. V and J are TRBV7-9 and TRBJ2-5; D might be TRBD2 (6 bases). Sequencing used peripheral blood. The origin of this receptor is a human donor with acute or convalescent COVID-19. The donor label of this sample is uncertain. CDR3 residues: CASSYGSDGETQYF. In DNA form, the CDR3 reads TGTGCCAGCAGCTACGGGAGTGACGGGGAGACCCAGTACTTC.